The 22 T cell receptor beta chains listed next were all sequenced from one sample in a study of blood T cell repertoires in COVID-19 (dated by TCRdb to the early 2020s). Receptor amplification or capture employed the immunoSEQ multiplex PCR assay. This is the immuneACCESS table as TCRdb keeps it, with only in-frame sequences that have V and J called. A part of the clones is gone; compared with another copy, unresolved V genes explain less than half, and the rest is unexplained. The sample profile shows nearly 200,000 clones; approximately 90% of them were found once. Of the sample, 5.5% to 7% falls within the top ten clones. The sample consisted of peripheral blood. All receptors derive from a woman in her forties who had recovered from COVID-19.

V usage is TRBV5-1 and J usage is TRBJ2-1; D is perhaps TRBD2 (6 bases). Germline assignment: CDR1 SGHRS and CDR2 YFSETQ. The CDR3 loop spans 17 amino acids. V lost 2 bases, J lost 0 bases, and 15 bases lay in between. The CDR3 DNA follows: TGCGCCAGCAGCTTTCTAAATAGCGGTAGCTCCTACAATGAGCAGTTCTTC. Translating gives CASSFLNSGSSYNEQFF.

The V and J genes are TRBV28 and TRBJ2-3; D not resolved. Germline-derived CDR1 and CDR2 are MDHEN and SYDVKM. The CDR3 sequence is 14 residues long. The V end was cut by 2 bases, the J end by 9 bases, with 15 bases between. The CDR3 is CASSLIAEQWTQYF. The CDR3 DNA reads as TGTGCCAGCAGTTTAATCGCGGAGCAGTGGACGCAGTATTTT.

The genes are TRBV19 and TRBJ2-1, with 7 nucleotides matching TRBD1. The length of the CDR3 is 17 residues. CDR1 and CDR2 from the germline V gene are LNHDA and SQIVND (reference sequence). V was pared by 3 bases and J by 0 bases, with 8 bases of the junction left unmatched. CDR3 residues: CASSISPTGTSYNEQFF. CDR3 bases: TGTGCCAGTAGTATTTCCCCGACAGGGACCTCCTACAATGAGCAGTTCTTC.

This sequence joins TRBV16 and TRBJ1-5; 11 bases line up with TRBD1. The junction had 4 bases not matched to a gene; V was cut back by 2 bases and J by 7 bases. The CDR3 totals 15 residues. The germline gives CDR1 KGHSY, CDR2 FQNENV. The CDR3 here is CASSQRTGGRQPQHF. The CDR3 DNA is TGTGCCAGCAGCCAACGGACAGGGGGCCGACAGCCCCAGCATTTT.

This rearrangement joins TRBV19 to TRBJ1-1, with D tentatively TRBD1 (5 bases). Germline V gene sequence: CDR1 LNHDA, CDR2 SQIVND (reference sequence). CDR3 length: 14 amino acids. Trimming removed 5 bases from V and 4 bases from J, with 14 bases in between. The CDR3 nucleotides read TGTGCCAGTAGTTGGGGGGGGGATAGCACTGAAGCTTTCTTT. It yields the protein CASSWGGDSTEAFF.

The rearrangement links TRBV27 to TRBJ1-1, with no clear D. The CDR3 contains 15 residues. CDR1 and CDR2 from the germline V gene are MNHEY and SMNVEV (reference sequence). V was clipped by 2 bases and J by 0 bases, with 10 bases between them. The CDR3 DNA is TGTGCCAGCAGTTTAGGAGGTAGTGTGAACACTGAAGCTTTCTTT. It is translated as CASSLGGSVNTEAFF.

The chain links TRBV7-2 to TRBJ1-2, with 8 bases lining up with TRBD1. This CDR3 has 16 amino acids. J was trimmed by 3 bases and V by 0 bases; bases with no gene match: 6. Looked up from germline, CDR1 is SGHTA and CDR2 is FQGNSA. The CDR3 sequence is CASSLATGGGYYGYTF. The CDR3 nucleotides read TGTGCCAGCAGCTTAGCTACAGGGGGAGGGTACTATGGCTACACCTTC.

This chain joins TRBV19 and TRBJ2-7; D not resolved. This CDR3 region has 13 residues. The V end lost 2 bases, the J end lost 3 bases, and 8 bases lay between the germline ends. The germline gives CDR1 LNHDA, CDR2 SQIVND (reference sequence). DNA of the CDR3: TGTGCCAGTAGTATAATGCAGGACTACGAGCAGTACTTC. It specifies CASSIMQDYEQYF. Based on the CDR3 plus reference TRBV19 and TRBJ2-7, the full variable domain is DGGITQSPKYLFRKEGQNVTLSCEQNLNHDAMYWYRQDPGQGLRLIYYSQIVNDFQKGDIAEGYSVSREKKESFPLTVTSAQKNPTAFYLCASSIMQDYEQYFGPGTRLTVT.

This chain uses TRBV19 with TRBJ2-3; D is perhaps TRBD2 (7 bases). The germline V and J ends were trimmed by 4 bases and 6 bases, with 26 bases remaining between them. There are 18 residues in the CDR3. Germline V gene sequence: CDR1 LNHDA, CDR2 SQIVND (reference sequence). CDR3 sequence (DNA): TGTGCCAGTAGTAGCCTCGACTGGGGGCGGGAGCTGGCTGATACGCAGTATTTT. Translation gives CASSSLDWGRELADTQYF.

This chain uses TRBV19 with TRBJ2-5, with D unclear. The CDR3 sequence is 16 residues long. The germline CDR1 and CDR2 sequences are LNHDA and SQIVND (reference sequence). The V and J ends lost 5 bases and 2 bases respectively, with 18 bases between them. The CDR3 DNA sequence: TGTGCCAGTAGTTCCCCCTTTAGAGGATTTCAAGAGACCCAGTACTTC. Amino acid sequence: CASSSPFRGFQETQYF. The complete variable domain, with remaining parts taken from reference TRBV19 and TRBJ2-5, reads DGGITQSPKYLFRKEGQNVTLSCEQNLNHDAMYWYRQDPGQGLRLIYYSQIVNDFQKGDIAEGYSVSREKKESFPLTVTSAQKNPTAFYLCASSSPFRGFQETQYFGPGTRLLVL.

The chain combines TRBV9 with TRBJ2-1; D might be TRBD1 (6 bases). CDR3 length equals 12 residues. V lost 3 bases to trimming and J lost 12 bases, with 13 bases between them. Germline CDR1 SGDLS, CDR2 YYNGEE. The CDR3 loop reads CASSAFGQLQFF. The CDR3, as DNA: TGTGCCAGCAGCGCCTTCGGACAGTTGCAGTTCTTC.

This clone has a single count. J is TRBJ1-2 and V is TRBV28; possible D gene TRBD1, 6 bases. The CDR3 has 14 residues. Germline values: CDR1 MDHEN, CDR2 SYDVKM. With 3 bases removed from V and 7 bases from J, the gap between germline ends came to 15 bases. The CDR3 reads CASSLGTQRRGYTF. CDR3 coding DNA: TGTGCCAGCAGTTTGGGGACACAACGGCGTGGCTACACCTTC.

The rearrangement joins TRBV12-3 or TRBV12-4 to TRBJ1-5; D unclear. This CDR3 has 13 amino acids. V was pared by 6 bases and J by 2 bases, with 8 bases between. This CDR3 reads CASRPEGNQPQHF. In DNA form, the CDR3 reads TGTGCCAGCAGGCCAGAAGGCAATCAGCCCCAGCATTTT.

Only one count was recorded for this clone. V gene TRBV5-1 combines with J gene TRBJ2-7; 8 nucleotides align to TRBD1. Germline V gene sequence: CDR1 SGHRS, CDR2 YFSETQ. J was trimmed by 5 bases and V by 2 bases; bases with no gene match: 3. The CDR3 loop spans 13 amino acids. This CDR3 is CASSFNRGNEQYF. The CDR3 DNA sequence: TGCGCCAGCAGCTTCAACAGGGGGAACGAGCAGTACTTC.

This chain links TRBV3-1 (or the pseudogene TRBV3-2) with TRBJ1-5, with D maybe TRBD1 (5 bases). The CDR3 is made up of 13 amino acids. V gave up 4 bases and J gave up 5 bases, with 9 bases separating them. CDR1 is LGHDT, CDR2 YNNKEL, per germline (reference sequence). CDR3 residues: CASSLGGDQPQHF. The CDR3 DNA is TGTGCCAGCAGCCTCGGGGGGGATCAGCCCCAGCATTTT.

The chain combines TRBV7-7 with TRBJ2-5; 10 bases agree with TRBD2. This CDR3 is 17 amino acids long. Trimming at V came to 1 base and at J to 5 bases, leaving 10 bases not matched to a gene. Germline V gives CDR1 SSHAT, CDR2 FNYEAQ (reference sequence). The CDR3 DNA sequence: TGTGCCAGCAGCTTAGGGACTAGCGGAACCTTAGGGGAGACCCAGTACTTC. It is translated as CASSLGTSGTLGETQYF.

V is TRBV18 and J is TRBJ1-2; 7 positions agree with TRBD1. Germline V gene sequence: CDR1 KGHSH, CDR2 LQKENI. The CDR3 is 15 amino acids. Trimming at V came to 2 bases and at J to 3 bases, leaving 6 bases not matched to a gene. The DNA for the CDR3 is TGTGCCAGCTCACCAGGCCAGGGGGAATACTATGGCTACACCTTC. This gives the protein CASSPGQGEYYGYTF.

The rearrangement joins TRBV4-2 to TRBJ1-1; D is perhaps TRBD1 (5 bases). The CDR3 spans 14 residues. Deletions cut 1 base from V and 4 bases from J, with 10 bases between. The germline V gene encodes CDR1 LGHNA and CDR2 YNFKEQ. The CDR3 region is CASSQVGRGTEAFF. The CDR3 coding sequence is TGTGCCAGCAGCCAAGTGGGGCGGGGCACTGAAGCTTTCTTT.

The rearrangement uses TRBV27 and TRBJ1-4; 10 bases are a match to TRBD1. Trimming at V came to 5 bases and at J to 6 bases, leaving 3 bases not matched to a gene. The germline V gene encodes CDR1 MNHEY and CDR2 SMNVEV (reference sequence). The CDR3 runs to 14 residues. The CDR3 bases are TGTGCCAGCAGTCGACAGGGGGCCTATGAAAAACTGTTTTTT. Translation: CASSRQGAYEKLFF.

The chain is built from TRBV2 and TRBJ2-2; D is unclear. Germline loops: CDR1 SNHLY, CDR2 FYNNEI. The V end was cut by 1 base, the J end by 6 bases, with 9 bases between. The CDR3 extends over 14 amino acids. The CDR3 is CASSEGVSAGELFF. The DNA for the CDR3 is TGTGCCAGCAGTGAAGGGGTCAGCGCCGGGGAGCTGTTTTTT.

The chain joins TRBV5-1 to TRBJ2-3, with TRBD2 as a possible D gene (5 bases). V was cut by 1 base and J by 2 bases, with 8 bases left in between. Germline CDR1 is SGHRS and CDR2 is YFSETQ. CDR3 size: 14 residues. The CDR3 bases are TGCGCCAGCAGCTTGTCGGACTTCACAGATACGCAGTATTTT. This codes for CASSLSDFTDTQYF.

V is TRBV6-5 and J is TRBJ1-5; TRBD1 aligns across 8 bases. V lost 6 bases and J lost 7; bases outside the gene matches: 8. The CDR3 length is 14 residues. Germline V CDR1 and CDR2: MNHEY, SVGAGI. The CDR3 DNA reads TGTGCCAGCAGCGAGAGCAGGGGGCACCAGCCCCAGCATTTT. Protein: CASSESRGHQPQHF.